This T cell receptor (beta chain) was retrieved from a study of CD8+CD57+ T cells in acquired aplastic anemia (dated by TCRdb to the late 2010s). Background on the whole study: A mean of around 3.2 ug of DNA, ranging from roughly 0.19 to 30 ug, was extracted from sorted CD4+ and CD8+ cells. Healthy donor samples averaged approximately 10 million reads for CD4+ and fewer than 12 million for CD8+ cells. What the work shows at the level of the full study, not this receptor alone: Between patients and healthy controls, no significant difference in CD8+ Simpson's diversity was found (P=0.060). Fewer than 30 CD8+ CDR3 sequences were found in both patients and controls but appeared to be highly expressed in patients and within the immunodominant clones of the patients.

Profiling of TCR beta VDJ combinations and CDR3 sequences used genomic DNA as the template. TCR repertoire sequencing was run on an Illumina HiSeq 2000. On the authors' methods: TRBV/TRBJ rearrangement plots, CDR3 size and DJ length profiles, and Simpson's diversity index were used to assess repertoires. Whichever DNA sequence was most abundant in the deep sequencing data was defined as the immunodominant clone. CDR3 amino acid sequences were checked for sharing between subjects and were compared against published repertoires and the VDJdb database. The raw public reads went through TCRdb reprocessing: fastp at Q25, MiXCR clone calling, in-frame beta chains kept. Rows matching on CDR3 protein sequence are summarized as one entry with the most common DNA and genes. The V and J calls and clone size are TCRdb's, not the authors'. This sample has hundreds of thousands of distinct CDR3 sequences in its table, and 65% to 80% of those were observed once. The ten top clones hold 4% of the sample.

Many counts were recorded for this clonotype. Its antigen remains unidentified. Within one base of it there is no much larger clone, and no base qualities were kept. The CDR3, from cysteine to phenylalanine, totals 15 residues. Only the CDR3 portion is preserved as DNA: 45 bases, with reading frame beginning at the first base. Trimming removed 6 bases from V and 5 bases from J, leaving 19 bases between the germline ends. CDR1 LNHDA and CDR2 SQIVND are derived from the germline V gene (reference sequence). In this study, sorted CD4+ and CD8+ T cells from the blood of healthy subjects and of severe aplastic anemia patients had their TCR repertoires deep-sequenced. Ficoll-Paque density gradient centrifugation was used to isolate peripheral blood mononuclear cells. Before DNA was extracted, CD4+ and CD8+ T cells were sorted using either FACS or magnetic beads.

The chain joins TRBV19 to TRBJ2-5; TRBD2 could be the D gene, as 7 bases match. The sequence came from a human donor in good health, serving as a control. The source material was sorted CD4+, CD8+, or CD8+CD57+ T cells (not recorded which) from PBMCs. The DNA sequence reads TGTGCCAGTAGCAGCGTCGGGGGGCGTAGGGAGACCCAGTACTTC. Translated, it reads CASSSVGGRRETQYF.